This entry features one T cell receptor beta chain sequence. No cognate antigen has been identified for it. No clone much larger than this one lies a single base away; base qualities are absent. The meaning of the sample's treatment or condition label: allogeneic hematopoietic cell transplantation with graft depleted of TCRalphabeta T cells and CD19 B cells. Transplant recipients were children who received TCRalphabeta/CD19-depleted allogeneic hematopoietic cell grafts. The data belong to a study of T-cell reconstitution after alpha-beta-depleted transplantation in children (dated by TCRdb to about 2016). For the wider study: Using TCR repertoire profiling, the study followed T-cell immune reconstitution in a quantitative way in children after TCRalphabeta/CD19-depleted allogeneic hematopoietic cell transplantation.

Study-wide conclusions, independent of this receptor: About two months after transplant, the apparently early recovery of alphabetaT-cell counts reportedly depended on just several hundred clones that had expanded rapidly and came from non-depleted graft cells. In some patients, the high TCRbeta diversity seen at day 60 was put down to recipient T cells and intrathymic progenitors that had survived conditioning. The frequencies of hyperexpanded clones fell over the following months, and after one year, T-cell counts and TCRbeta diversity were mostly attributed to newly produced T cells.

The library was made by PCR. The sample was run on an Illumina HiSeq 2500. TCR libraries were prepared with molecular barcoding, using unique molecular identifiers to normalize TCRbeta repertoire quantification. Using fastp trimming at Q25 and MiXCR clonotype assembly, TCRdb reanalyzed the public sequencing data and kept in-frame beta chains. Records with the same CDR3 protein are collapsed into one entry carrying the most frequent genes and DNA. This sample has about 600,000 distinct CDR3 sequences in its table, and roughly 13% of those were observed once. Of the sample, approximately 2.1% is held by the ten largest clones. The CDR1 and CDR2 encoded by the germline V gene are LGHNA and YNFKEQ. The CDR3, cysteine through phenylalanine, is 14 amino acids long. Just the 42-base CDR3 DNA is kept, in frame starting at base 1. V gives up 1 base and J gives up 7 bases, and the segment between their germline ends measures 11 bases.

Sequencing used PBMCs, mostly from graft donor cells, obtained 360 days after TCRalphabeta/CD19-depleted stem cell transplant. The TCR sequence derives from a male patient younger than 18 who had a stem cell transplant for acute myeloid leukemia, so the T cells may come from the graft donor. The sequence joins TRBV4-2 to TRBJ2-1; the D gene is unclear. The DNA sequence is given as TGTGCCAGCAGCCAAGGACCGATGCCAAATGAGCAGTTCTTC. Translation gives CASSQGPMPNEQFF.